This T cell receptor (beta chain) is from a study of T cells in localized non-small cell lung cancer. J was trimmed by 3 bases and V by 4 bases; bases with no gene match: 5. The CDR3 has 16 amino acids. In germline, CDR1 is LNHDA, CDR2 SQIVND (reference sequence). Produced via immunoSEQ multiplex PCR; TCRdb's table is partial and in-frame only. The table has roughly 34,000 clones, approximately 72% seen once. This specimen was peripheral blood, taken before any cancer treatment. This receptor was obtained from a male donor aged 60 or over with stage II squamous cell lung carcinoma. The chain joins TRBV19 to TRBJ2-7, with TRBD2 matching over 14 bases. CDR3 DNA sequence: TGTGCCAGTAGTAGGGGACTAGCGGGGGCGGTCTACGAGCAGTACTTC. Protein sequence: CASSRGLAGAVYEQYF.